This entry is about one T cell receptor (beta chain). The same CDR3 can be traced to other DNA sequences in this sample. The source of the sample is a study of control samples from healthy donors and cancer patients. The V and J ends lost 2 bases and 1 base respectively, with 6 bases between them. The CDR3 is 14 amino acids. The germline gives CDR1 MNHEY, CDR2 SMNVEV (reference sequence). Data came from immunoSEQ multiplex PCR; TCRdb stores just in-frame clones and leaves some out. The sample lists approximately 110,000 clones; approximately 90% were seen once. The chain employs TRBV27 and TRBJ1-3; tentatively, D is TRBD1 (5 bases). The sample consisted of blood. The receptor was derived from a human donor in good health. The donor label of this sample is uncertain. The CDR3 region has the DNA TGTGCCAGCAGTTTAAGGGGTTCTGGAAACACCATATATTTT. Amino acid sequence: CASSLRGSGNTIYF.